Listed below are T cell receptor beta chains from one sample, sequenced in a study of T cell clones after liver transplantation. Generated by immunoSEQ multiplex PCR, the TCRdb table keeps only in-frame clones and is missing some. The sample has more than 5,000 clones; roughly 80% are singletons. Sequenced here: CD8+ T cells from blood, sampled before liver transplant. Receptors originate from a human donor who received a liver transplant. Both conserved end residues are part of each CDR3. D genes are given only for firm matches.

d_gene: .; v_gene: TRBV5-4; j_gene: TRBJ2-1; CDR3aa: CASSLSGPSYNEQFF; CDR3nt: TGTGCCAGCAGCTTGTCAGGTCCCTCCTACAATGAGCAGTTCTTC
d_gene: .; v_gene: TRBV7-8; j_gene: TRBJ1-2; CDR3aa: CASSLDRVTDYGYTF; CDR3nt: TGTGCCAGCAGCTTAGACCGGGTCACCGACTATGGCTACACCTTC
d_gene: .; v_gene: TRBV5-6; j_gene: TRBJ2-7; CDR3aa: CASESGDEQYF; CDR3nt: TGTGCCTCTGAATCAGGGGACGAGCAGTACTTC
d_gene: TRBD1; v_gene: TRBV18; j_gene: TRBJ2-7; CDR3aa: CASSPPGQPYEQYF; CDR3nt: TGTGCCAGCTCACCTCCGGGACAGCCCTACGAGCAGTACTTC
d_gene: .; v_gene: TRBV6-6; j_gene: TRBJ2-3; CDR3aa: CASSYGGRTDTQYF; CDR3nt: TGTGCCAGCAGTTACGGTGGACGGACAGATACGCAGTATTTT
d_gene: .; v_gene: TRBV7-9; j_gene: TRBJ1-5; CDR3aa: CASSRTRGGSHQPQHF; CDR3nt: TGTGCCAGCAGCAGAACCCGGGGGGGTTCTCATCAGCCCCAGCATTTT
d_gene: TRBD1; v_gene: TRBV13; j_gene: TRBJ2-7; CDR3aa: CASSNPGQGLYF; CDR3nt: TGTGCCAGCAGCAACCCGGGACAGGGTTTATACTTC
d_gene: TRBD1; v_gene: TRBV7-9; j_gene: TRBJ2-7; CDR3aa: CASSLAGTGVDEQYF; CDR3nt: TGTGCCAGCAGCTTAGCGGGGACAGGGGTAGACGAGCAGTACTTC
d_gene: .; v_gene: TRBV2; j_gene: TRBJ2-7; CDR3aa: CASSGNTGEQYF; CDR3nt: TGTGCCAGCAGTGGTAACACGGGCGAGCAGTACTTC
d_gene: .; v_gene: TRBV7-2; j_gene: TRBJ1-5; CDR3aa: CASSPGLLNQPQHF; CDR3nt: TGTGCCAGCAGCCCGGGGTTACTCAATCAGCCCCAGCATTTT
d_gene: .; v_gene: TRBV7-3; j_gene: TRBJ2-3; CDR3aa: CASSQAGGHTDTQYF; CDR3nt: TGTGCCAGCAGCCAAGCCGGGGGGCATACAGATACGCAGTATTTT